This T cell receptor beta chain was found in a study of blood T cell repertoires in COVID-19 (dated by TCRdb to 2018 to 2020). About the full investigation: Collaborator samples came from the United States, Italy and Spain and covered acute and convalescent phases of COVID-19. The repertoires were made available in a free public database intended to serve as a resource for research on the immune response to SARS-CoV-2. Sample metadata almost always included a de-identified subject ID, COVID-19 status, age in years and sex. The material from the prospective study consisted of cDNA or gDNA derived from T cells, B-cell-depleted T cells, or PBMCs. The dataset comprised deeply sampled blood TCRbeta repertoires from subjects exposed to, actively infected with, or recovered from COVID-19. Where available, HLA class I and class II types were obtained from metadata supplied by the sample provider rather than from assay-based typing. Samples were obtained from the ongoing ImmuneRACE study (first 160 participants) and from 1,254 subjects provided by 6 global collaborators.

V lost 1 base and J lost 0 bases; the stretch between them is 7 bases long. As encoded in the germline V gene, CDR1 is SGHDN while CDR2 is FVKESK. Spanning cysteine to phenylalanine, the CDR3 consists of 15 amino acids. Just CDR3 DNA is preserved here, 45 bases in frame from base 1. The paper's findings and limits, for the study overall: Clinical and demographic metadata were provided uncurated, with the amount varying by source and participant.

Collaborating institutions collected whole blood in K2EDTA tubes following their own protocols. For TCRbeta analysis, collaborators shipped samples as frozen whole blood, isolated PBMCs, or DNA extracted from either of those sample types. This clone was seen only a few times. Which antigen it targets is not known. Base qualities were left out, and no much larger clone turns up one base away. The immunoSEQ Assay, a bias-controlled multiplex PCR, was used to amplify TCRbeta CDR3 regions from genomic DNA. Turning to the authors' computational methods: Within the assay, amplification of reference gene primers was used to estimate how many nucleated cells each sample contained. Sequence reads were collapsed and filtered to measure the absolute abundance of every unique TCRbeta CDR3 rearrangement. For each sample, productive Simpson clonality was calculated as the square root of Simpson's diversity index across productive rearrangements. TCRdb took this table from immuneACCESS and kept in-frame rearrangements with V and J called. Such tables lack part of the clones; where checked against another copy, unresolved V genes explain under half of the gap, and the rest is unexplained. That table gives V, J and clone size, and the DNA gave D and trimming. The sample contains roughly 56,000 clones, roughly nine tenths of them found a single time. The top ten hold roughly 20% of the sample.

The chain employs TRBV14 and TRBJ1-5; the D gene remains uncertain. This clonotype was sampled from a human donor in a cohort sampled during active COVID-19. Input material: peripheral blood. The nucleotide sequence reads as follows: TGTGCCAGCAGCCAAGGTCGGGTTAGCAATCAGCCCCAGCATTTT. This yields the protein CASSQGRVSNQPQHF. The CDR3 plus the reference TRBV14 and TRBJ1-5 genes for the other parts give the full variable domain: EAGVTQFPSHSVIEKGQTVTLRCDPISGHDNLYWYRRVMGKEIKFLLHFVKESKQDESGMPNNRFLAERTGGTYSTLKVQPAELEDSGVYFCASSQGRVSNQPQHFGDGTRLSIL.